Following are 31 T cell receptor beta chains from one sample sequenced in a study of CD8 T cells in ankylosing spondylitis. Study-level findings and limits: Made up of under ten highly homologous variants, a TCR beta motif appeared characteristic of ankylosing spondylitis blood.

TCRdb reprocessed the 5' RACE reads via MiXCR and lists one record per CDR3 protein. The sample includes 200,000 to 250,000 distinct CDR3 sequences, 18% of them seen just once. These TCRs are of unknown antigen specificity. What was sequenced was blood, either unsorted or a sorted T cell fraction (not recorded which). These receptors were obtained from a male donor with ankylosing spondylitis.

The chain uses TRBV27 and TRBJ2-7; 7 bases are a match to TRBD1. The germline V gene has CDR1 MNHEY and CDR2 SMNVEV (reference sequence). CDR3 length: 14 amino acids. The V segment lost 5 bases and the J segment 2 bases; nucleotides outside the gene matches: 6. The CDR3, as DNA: TGTGCCAGCAGTCACCCCGACAGGGCCTACGAGCAGTACTTC. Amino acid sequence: CASSHPDRAYEQYF.

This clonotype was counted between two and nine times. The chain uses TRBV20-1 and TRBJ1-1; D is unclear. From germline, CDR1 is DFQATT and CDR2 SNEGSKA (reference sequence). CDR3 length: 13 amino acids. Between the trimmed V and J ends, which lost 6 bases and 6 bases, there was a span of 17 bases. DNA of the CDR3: TGCAGTGCCAACCCGAGAGGTCTCGCTGAAGCTTTCTTT. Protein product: CSANPRGLAEAFF.

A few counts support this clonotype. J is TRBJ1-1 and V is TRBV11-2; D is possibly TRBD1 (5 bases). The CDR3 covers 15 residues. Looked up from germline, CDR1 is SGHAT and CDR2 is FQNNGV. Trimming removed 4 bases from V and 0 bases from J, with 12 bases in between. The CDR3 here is CASSSGRVMNTEAFF. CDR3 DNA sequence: TGTGCCAGCAGCTCGGGCAGGGTCATGAACACTGAAGCTTTCTTT. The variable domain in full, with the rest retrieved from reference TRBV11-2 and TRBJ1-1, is EAGVAQSPRYKIIEKRQSVAFWCNPISGHATLYWYQQILGQGPKLLIQFQNNGVVDDSQLPKDRFSAERLKGVDSTLKIQPAKLEDSAVYLCASSSGRVMNTEAFFGQGTRLTVV.

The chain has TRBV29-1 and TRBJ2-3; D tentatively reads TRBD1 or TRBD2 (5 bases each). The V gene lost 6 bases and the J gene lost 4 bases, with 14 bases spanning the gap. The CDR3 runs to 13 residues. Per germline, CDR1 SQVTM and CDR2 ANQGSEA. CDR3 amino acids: CSVAQRGSDTQYF. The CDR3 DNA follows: TGCAGCGTAGCCCAGAGGGGCTCAGATACGCAGTATTTT.

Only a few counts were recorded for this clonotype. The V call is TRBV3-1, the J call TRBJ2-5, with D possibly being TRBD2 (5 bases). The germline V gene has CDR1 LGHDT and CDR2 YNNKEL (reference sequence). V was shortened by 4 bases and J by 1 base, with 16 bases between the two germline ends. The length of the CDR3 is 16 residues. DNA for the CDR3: TGTGCCAGCAGCCGGCCGACGGAGGAGGTCCAAGAGACCCAGTACTTC. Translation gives CASSRPTEEVQETQYF.

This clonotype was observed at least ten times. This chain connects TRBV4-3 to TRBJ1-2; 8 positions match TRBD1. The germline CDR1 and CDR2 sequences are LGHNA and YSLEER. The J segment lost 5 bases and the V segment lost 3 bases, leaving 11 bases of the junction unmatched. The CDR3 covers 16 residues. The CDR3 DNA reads TGCGCCAGCAGCCAGGCTATTGGACAGGGTTGGTATGGCTACACCTTC. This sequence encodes CASSQAIGQGWYGYTF.

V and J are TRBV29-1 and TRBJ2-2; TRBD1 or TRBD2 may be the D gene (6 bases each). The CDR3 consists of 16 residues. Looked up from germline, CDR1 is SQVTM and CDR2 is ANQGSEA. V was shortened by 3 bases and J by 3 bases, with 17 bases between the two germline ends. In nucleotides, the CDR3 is TGCAGCGTTGACCTCGCAAAGGGGGGAGACACCGGGGAGCTGTTTTTT. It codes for CSVDLAKGGDTGELFF.

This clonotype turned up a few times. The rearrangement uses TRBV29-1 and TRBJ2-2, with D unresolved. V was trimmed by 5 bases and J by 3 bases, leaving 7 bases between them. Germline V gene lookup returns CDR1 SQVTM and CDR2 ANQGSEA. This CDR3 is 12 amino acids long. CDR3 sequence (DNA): TGCAGCGTTTTAGGTCACACCGGGGAGCTGTTTTTT. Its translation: CSVLGHTGELFF.

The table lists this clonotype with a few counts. The CDR3 reads CASSVGGFSGNTIYF. For the CDR3, the DNA is TGTGCCAGCAGCGTAGGGGGGTTCTCTGGAAACACCATATATTTT. V is TRBV9 and J is TRBJ1-3; tentatively, D is TRBD1 (5 bases). Trimming left V 0 bases short and J 0 bases short, with 7 bases between. Germline lookup yields CDR1 SGDLS and CDR2 YYNGEE. CDR3 length equals 15 residues.

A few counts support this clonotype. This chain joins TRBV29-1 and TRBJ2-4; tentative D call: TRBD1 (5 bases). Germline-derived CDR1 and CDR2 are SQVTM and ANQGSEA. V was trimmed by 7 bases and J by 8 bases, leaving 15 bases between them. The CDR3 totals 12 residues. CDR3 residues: CSASPQEDIQYF. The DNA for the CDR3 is TGCAGCGCCTCCCCACAGGAAGACATTCAGTACTTC.

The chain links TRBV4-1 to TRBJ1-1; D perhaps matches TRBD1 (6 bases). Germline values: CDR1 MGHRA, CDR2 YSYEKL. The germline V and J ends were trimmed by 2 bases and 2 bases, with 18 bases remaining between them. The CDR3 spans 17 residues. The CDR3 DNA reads TGCGCCAGCAGCCAAATACTGGGGGCTGTTTCTAACACTGAAGCTTTCTTT. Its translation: CASSQILGAVSNTEAFF.

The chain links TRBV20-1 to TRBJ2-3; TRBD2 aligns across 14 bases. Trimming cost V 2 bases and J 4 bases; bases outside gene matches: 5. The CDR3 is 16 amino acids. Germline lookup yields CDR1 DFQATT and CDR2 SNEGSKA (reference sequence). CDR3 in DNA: TGCAGTGCTAGAACCGGGACTAGCGGGAGAGCAGATACGCAGTATTTT. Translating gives CSARTGTSGRADTQYF.

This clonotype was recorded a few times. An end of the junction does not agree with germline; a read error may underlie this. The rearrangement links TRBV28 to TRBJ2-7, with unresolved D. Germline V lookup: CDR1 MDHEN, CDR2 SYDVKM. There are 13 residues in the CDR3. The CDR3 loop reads CASRTLASSEQYF. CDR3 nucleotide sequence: TGTGCCAGCAGAACCTTAGCTTCCTCCGAGCAGTACTTC.

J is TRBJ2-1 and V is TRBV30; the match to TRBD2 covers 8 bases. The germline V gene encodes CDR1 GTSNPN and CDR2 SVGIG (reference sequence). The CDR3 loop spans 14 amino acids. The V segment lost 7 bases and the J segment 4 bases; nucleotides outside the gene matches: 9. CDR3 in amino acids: CASHSGIGYNEQFF. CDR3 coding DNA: TGTGCCTCACATAGCGGGATTGGGTACAATGAGCAGTTCTTC. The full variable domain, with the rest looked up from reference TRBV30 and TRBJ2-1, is SQTIHQWPATLVQPVGSPLSLECTVEGTSNPNLYWYRQAAGRGLQLLFYSVGIGQISSEVPQNLSASRPQDRQFILSSKKLLLSDSGFYLCASHSGIGYNEQFFGPGTRLTVL.

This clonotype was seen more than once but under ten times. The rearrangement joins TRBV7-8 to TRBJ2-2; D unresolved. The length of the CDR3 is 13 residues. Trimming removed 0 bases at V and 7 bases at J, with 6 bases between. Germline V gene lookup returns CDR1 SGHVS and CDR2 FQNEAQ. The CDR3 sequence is CASSLATYGELFF. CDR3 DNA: TGTGCCAGCAGCTTAGCAACCTACGGGGAGCTGTTTTTT.

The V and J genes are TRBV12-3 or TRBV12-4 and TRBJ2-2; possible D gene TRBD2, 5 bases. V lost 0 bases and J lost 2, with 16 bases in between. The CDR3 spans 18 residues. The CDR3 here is CASSLARVVTPNTGELFF. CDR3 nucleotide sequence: TGTGCCAGCAGTTTAGCGCGGGTAGTGACACCTAACACCGGGGAGCTGTTTTTT.

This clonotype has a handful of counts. The CDR3: CASSSRTILTEAFF. The DNA for the CDR3 is TGCGCCAGCAGCTCTCGGACCATCCTCACTGAAGCTTTCTTT. V is TRBV4-1 and J is TRBJ1-1; D is unresolved. V lost 5 bases, J lost 4 bases, and 14 bases lay in between. Germline V gives CDR1 MGHRA, CDR2 YSYEKL. The CDR3 length is 14 residues.

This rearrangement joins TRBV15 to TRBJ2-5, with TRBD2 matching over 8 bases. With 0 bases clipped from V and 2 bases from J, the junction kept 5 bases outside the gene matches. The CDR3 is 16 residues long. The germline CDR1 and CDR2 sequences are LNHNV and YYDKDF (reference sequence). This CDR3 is CATSRDMAGGQETQYF. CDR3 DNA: TGTGCCACCAGCAGAGATATGGCGGGGGGACAAGAGACCCAGTACTTC.

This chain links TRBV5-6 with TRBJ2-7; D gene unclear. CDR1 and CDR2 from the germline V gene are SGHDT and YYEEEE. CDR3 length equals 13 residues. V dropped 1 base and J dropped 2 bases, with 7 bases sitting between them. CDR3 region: CASSLRAAYEQYF. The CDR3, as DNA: TGTGCCAGCAGCTTGCGGGCCGCCTACGAGCAGTACTTC.

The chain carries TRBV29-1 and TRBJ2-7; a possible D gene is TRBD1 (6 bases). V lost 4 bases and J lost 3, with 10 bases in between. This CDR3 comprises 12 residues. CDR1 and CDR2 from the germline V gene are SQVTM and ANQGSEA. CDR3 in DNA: TGCAGCGTTGGAGGGGGAGACTACGAGCAGTACTTC. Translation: CSVGGGDYEQYF.

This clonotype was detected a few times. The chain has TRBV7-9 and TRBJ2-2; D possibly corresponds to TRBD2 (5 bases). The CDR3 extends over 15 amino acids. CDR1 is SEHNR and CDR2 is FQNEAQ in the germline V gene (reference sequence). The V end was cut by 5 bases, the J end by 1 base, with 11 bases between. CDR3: CASSLQRGNTGELFF. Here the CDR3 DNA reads TGTGCCAGCAGCCTCCAACGGGGGAACACCGGGGAGCTGTTTTTT.

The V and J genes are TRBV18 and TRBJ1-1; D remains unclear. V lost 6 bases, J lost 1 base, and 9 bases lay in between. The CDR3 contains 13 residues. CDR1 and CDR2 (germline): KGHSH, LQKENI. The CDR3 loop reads CASSDVENTEAFF. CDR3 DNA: TGTGCCAGCTCCGACGTAGAGAACACTGAAGCTTTCTTT.

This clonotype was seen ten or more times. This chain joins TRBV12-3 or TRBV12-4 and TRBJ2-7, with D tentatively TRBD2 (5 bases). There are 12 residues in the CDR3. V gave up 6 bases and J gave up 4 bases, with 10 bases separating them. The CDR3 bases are TGTGCCAGCAGCTTGGACTTTTACGAGCAGTACTTC. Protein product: CASSLDFYEQYF.

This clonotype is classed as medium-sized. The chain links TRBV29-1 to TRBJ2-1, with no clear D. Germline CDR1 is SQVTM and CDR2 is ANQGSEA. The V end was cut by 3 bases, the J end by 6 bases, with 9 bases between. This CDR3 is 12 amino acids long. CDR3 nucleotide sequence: TGCAGCGTTGAGGGCGTTACCAATGAGCAGTTCTTC. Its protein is CSVEGVTNEQFF.

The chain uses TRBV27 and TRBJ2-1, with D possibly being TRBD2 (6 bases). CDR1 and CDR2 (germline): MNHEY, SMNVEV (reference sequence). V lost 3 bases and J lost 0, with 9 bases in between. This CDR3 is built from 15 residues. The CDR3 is CASSFVGSSYNEQFF. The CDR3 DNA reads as TGTGCCAGCAGTTTCGTCGGGAGCTCCTACAATGAGCAGTTCTTC.

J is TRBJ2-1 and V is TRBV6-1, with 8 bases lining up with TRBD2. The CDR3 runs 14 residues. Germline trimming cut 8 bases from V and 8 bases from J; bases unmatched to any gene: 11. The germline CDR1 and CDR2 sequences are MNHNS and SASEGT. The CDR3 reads CASALSGESDEQFF. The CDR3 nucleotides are TGTGCCAGCGCACTTAGCGGGGAGTCGGATGAGCAGTTCTTC.

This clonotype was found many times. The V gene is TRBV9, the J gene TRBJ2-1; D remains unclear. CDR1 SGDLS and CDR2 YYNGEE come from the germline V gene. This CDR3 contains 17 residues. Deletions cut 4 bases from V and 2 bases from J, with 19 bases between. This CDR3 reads CASSRRPSASAYNEQFF. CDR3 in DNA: TGTGCCAGCAGCAGACGCCCCTCCGCCTCTGCCTACAATGAGCAGTTCTTC.

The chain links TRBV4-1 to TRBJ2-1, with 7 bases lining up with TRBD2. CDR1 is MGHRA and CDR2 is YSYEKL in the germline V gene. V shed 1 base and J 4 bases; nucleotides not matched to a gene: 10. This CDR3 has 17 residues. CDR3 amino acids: CASSQGGSWTSYNEQFF. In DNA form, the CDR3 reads TGCGCCAGCAGCCAAGGGGGTTCGTGGACTAGTTACAATGAGCAGTTCTTC.

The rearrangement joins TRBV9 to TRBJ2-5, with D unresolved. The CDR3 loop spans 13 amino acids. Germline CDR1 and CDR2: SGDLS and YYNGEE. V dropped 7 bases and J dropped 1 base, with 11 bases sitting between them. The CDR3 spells CASARISQETQYF. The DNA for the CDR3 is TGTGCCAGCGCTAGGATATCCCAAGAGACCCAGTACTTC. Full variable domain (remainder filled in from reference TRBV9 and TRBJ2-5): DSGVTQTPKHLITATGQRVTLRCSPRSGDLSVYWYQQSLDQGLQFLIQYYNGEERAKGNILERFSAQQFPDLHSELNLSSLELGDSALYFCASARISQETQYFGPGTRLLVL.

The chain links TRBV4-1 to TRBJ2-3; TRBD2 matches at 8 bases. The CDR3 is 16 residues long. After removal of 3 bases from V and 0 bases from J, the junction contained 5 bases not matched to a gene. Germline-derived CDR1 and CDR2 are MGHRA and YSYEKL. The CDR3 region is CASSHTGGASTDTQYF. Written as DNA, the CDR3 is TGCGCCAGCAGCCACACGGGGGGGGCGAGCACAGATACGCAGTATTTT.

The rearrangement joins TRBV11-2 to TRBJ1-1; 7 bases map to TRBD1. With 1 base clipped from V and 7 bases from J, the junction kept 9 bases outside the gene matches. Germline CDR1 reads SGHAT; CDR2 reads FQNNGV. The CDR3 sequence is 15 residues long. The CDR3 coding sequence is TGTGCCAGCAGCTTAGTCCTAGACAGGGCCGGTGAAGCTTTCTTT. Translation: CASSLVLDRAGEAFF.